Listed below are T cell receptor beta chains from one sample, sequenced in a study of T cell responses to AZD1222 COVID-19 vaccine. The repertoire was sequenced with immunoSEQ multiplex PCR; TCRdb's copy has only in-frame clones and lacks some. The sample holds around 140,000 clones, about nine tenths seen once. Sequencing used peripheral blood, obtained 28 days after the second AZD1222 dose. These receptors came from an adult who received the AZD1222 COVID-19 vaccine. CDR3s leave out the opening cysteine and the closing phenylalanine or tryptophan. Fields, in order: V gene, J gene, CDR3 protein.

TRBV19	TRBJ2-1	ASSRPGTGPYNEQF
TRBV18	TRBJ2-1	ASRQGASGVDEQF
TRBV7-3	TRBJ2-5	ASSPQETQY
TRBV6-1	TRBJ2-1	ASSDSGRISYNEQF
TRBV7-9	TRBJ2-1	ASSSTGTFKF
TRBV18	TRBJ1-1	ASSGSMNTEAF
TRBV5-4	TRBJ1-3	ASSLVGGAGNTIY
TRBV10-2	TRBJ1-1	ASSEKLWQPMETEAF
TRBV27	TRBJ2-3	ASSLSPTGPLDTQY
TRBV11-2	TRBJ1-1	ASKSPGKNTEAF
TRBV7-9	TRBJ1-3	ASSLTGNTIY
TRBV4-1	TRBJ2-7	ASSQGLQITYEQY
TRBV18	TRBJ2-5	ASSGGWAQETQY
TRBV2	TRBJ2-4	ASSAGWGLDIQY
TRBV28	TRBJ2-3	ASSLKEGTDTQY
TRBV14	TRBJ1-1	ASSQWGGVAF
TRBV19	TRBJ1-1	ASSISRDTEAF
TRBV6-5	TRBJ1-3	ATKTGISGNTIY
TRBV29-1	TRBJ2-7	SVVQGVAGSGEQY
TRBV24-1	TRBJ2-1	ATSRAGEFNEQF
TRBV28	TRBJ1-6	ASSLPGQGVGESPLH
TRBV24-1	TRBJ2-1	ATRRGTSGSNEQF
TRBV30	TRBJ2-7	AGAGRDSSSYEQY
TRBV9	TRBJ1-1	ASSVGTLGEAF
TRBV27	TRBJ2-7	ASSLVAGGSYEQY
TRBV21-1	TRBJ1-5	ASSKWGERNSCNQPQH
TRBV18	TRBJ1-1	ASSPRGTGDEAF
TRBV28	TRBJ1-4	ASSSPGTGNEKLF
TRBV6-6	TRBJ2-1	ASGPLDEQF
TRBV7-8	TRBJ1-1	ASSLSMNTEAF
TRBV9	TRBJ2-2	ASSPPNPRELF
TRBV6-2/TRBV6-3	TRBJ2-5	ASSYSPGLVQETQY
TRBV5-1	TRBJ2-5	ASSISGRGQETQY
TRBV19	TRBJ2-1	ASSKGQVTNEQF
TRBV27	TRBJ2-1	ASSLSLTTGLPYNEQF
TRBV19	TRBJ2-6	ASSPGKGASGANVLT
TRBV6-5	TRBJ1-1	ASSYDSMNTEAF
TRBV5-1	TRBJ2-7	ASSLALRNEQY
TRBV6-6	TRBJ1-2	ASSPRDRGKNYGYT
TRBV30	TRBJ1-6	ASTPGASSPLH
TRBV7-9	TRBJ2-2	ASSAGYGELF
TRBV11-1	TRBJ2-3	ASSLYRGRGSDTQY
TRBV28	TRBJ2-3	ASSFWGLAGGTDTQY
TRBV11-3	TRBJ2-3	ASSQHRDLVTDTQY
TRBV6-2/TRBV6-3	TRBJ2-3	ASSLYQEPPDSDTQY
TRBV15	TRBJ2-5	ATSRAQAGGQETQY
TRBV3-1/TRBV3-2	TRBJ1-1	ASRRQGADTEAF
TRBV28	TRBJ1-2	ASSTTHQMSL